These 7 T cell receptor beta chains originate from one sample sequenced in a study of naive and memory T cell subsets. Two oligonucleotides, mixed equimolar, formed the beta constant-region primer covering TRBC1 and TRBC2. Via MiXCR, TCRdb re-called the UMI-ligation and nested PCR reads, giving one row per CDR3 protein. Of 75,000 to 85,000 distinct CDR3 sequences in the sample, about an eighth were seen once. The sample taken for sequencing was central memory CD4+ T cells from blood. Receptors originate from a human donor in good health.

The chain links TRBV11-1 to TRBJ1-4; D is perhaps TRBD1 (5 bases). With 6 bases removed from V and 11 bases from J, the gap between germline ends came to 22 bases. CDR3 size: 15 residues. Germline values: CDR1 SGHAT, CDR2 FQDESV (reference sequence). The CDR3 DNA reads as TGTGCCAGCAGTAACCTACACGGACAAATCGGGAAACTGTTTTTT. Translation: CASSNLHGQIGKLFF. The entire variable domain, with the rest obtained from reference TRBV11-1 and TRBJ1-4, is as follows: EAEVAQSPRYKITEKSQAVAFWCDPISGHATLYWYRQILGQGPELLVQFQDESVVDDSQLPKDRFSAERLKGVDSTLKIQPAELGDSAMYLCASSNLHGQIGKLFFGSGTQLSVL.

J is TRBJ2-7 and V is TRBV11-2, with a weak D call TRBD2 (5 bases). The CDR3 contains 13 residues. The ends were cut back, 5 bases at V and 6 bases at J, with 14 bases in the middle. Germline-derived CDR1 and CDR2 are SGHAT and FQNNGV. CDR3 region: CASSRNHGVEQYF. Written as DNA, the CDR3 is TGTGCCAGCAGCCGAAACCACGGGGTCGAGCAGTACTTC.

This clonotype occurred a few times. This sequence joins TRBV20-1 and TRBJ1-3; D is perhaps TRBD1 (5 bases). Germline lookup yields CDR1 DFQATT and CDR2 SNEGSKA (reference sequence). V was shortened by 3 bases and J by 2 bases, with 20 bases between the two germline ends. This CDR3 has 17 amino acids. The chain's CDR3 is CSASRILDTYPGNTIYF. CDR3 in DNA: TGCAGTGCTAGCAGAATACTGGACACCTATCCTGGAAACACCATATATTTT.

This clonotype was seen more than once but under ten times. The V call is TRBV5-1, the J call TRBJ2-1; 14 nucleotides align to TRBD2. This CDR3 region has 15 residues. Unmatched junction bases numbered 6, after V lost 4 bases and J lost 9 bases. Germline CDR1 reads SGHRS; CDR2 reads YFSETQ. The CDR3 protein is CASSPGLAGVGEQFF. The CDR3, as DNA: TGCGCCAGCAGCCCGGGACTAGCGGGAGTGGGTGAGCAGTTCTTC.

The CDR3 region has the DNA TGCGCCAGCAGCTTGGACAGGACCACCGGGGAGCTGTTTTTT. Its translation is CASSLDRTTGELFF. This chain connects TRBV5-1 to TRBJ2-2; D may be TRBD1 (5 bases). This CDR3 is 14 amino acids long. Germline values: CDR1 SGHRS, CDR2 YFSETQ. V lost 0 bases and J lost 4, with 7 bases in between.

This clonotype was seen a handful of times. This chain joins TRBV9 and TRBJ2-3; TRBD2 aligns across 15 bases. This CDR3 spans 17 amino acids. J gave up 4 bases and V 3 bases, and 6 bases lay outside the gene matches. Germline assignment: CDR1 SGDLS and CDR2 YYNGEE. CDR3 coding DNA: TGTGCCAGCAGCGCGGGACTAGCGGGAGGAGGAGCAGATACGCAGTATTTT. It codes for CASSAGLAGGGADTQYF. The full variable domain, its missing parts supplied by reference TRBV9 and TRBJ2-3, is DSGVTQTPKHLITATGQRVTLRCSPRSGDLSVYWYQQSLDQGLQFLIQYYNGEERAKGNILERFSAQQFPDLHSELNLSSLELGDSALYFCASSAGLAGGGADTQYFGPGTRLTVL.

The chain joins TRBV2 to TRBJ2-2, with a possible D match to TRBD1 (6 bases). Between the trimmed V and J ends, which lost 5 bases and 6 bases, there was a span of 13 bases. CDR3 length: 14 residues. Germline V gene data show CDR1 as SNHLY and CDR2 as FYNNEI. Here the CDR3 reads CASSYNRVAGELFF. CDR3 nucleotides: TGTGCCAGCAGTTATAACAGGGTTGCCGGGGAGCTGTTTTTT.